Listed here are 24 T cell receptor beta chains from one sample, sequenced in a study of blood T cell repertoires in COVID-19. The assay was immunoSEQ multiplex PCR, and TCRdb's table has in-frame clones only and misses some. The repertoire holds roughly 35,000 clones, with over 70% as singletons. What was sequenced was peripheral blood. The receptors come from a man at least 80 years old with active or convalescent COVID-19.

The chain uses TRBV11-2 and TRBJ1-2; possibly TRBD1 for D (5 bases). V lost 5 bases to trimming and J lost 2 bases, with 9 bases between them. Germline CDR1 reads SGHAT; CDR2 reads FQNNGV. CDR3 size: 13 residues. CDR3 in DNA: TGTGCCAGCAGCCAGGGCCAGAACTATGGCTACACCTTC. As protein: CASSQGQNYGYTF.

This chain joins TRBV4-1 and TRBJ2-1, with D possibly being TRBD2 (7 bases). Trimming took off 3 bases at V and 6 bases at J, with 21 bases between the two ends. The CDR3 covers 17 residues. From germline, CDR1 is MGHRA and CDR2 YSYEKL. The CDR3 coding sequence is TGCGCCAGCAGCCAGGCCCCCTTTAGCCGGGGGGCCAATGAGCAGTTCTTC. Translated: CASSQAPFSRGANEQFF.

The V call is TRBV7-3, the J call TRBJ2-5; weak D call: TRBD1 (5 bases). Between the trimmed V and J ends, which lost 1 base and 0 bases, there was a span of 12 bases. Germline V gene lookup returns CDR1 SGHTA and CDR2 FQGTGA. The CDR3 sequence is 16 residues long. CDR3 residues: CASSLKPRQNQETQYF. Here the CDR3 DNA reads TGTGCCAGCAGCTTAAAGCCCCGACAGAACCAAGAGACCCAGTACTTC.

The J gene is TRBJ1-4, the V gene TRBV4-2, with D unresolved. Germline V CDR1 and CDR2: LGHNA, YNFKEQ. Deletions cut 0 bases from V and 13 bases from J, with 9 bases between. The CDR3 is 12 amino acids. CDR3 loop: CASSQDSRRLFF. The DNA of the CDR3 is TGTGCCAGCAGCCAAGATTCGCGGAGACTGTTTTTT.

The chain has TRBV5-1 and TRBJ2-7; 7 positions match TRBD1. Germline lookup yields CDR1 SGHRS and CDR2 YFSETQ. V was pared by 7 bases and J by 7 bases, with 14 bases of the junction left unmatched. This CDR3 is built from 14 residues. The CDR3 DNA follows: TGCGCCAGCCTCGATCCCCGGGACAGTGGGGAGCAGTACTTC. Its translation is CASLDPRDSGEQYF.

This clone was seen only once. V usage is TRBV4-3 and J usage is TRBJ1-1; D gene ambiguous. V lost 1 base, J lost 1 base, and 7 bases lay in between. This CDR3 spans 14 amino acids. CDR1 LGHNA and CDR2 YSLEER come from the germline V gene. This CDR3 reads CASSQGPRNTEAFF. The DNA of the CDR3 is TGCGCCAGCAGCCAAGGGCCCCGGAACACTGAAGCTTTCTTT.

This chain links TRBV5-1 with TRBJ2-3; D not resolved. Germline loops: CDR1 SGHRS, CDR2 YFSETQ. CDR3 size: 14 residues. Deletions cut 5 bases from V and 0 bases from J, with 10 bases between. The CDR3 loop is CASRSGSSTDTQYF. CDR3 coding DNA: TGCGCCAGCAGATCCGGGTCTAGCACAGATACGCAGTATTTT.

The rearrangement links TRBV11-2 to TRBJ2-5; 9 positions agree with TRBD1. The germline V gene encodes CDR1 SGHAT and CDR2 FQNNGV. The CDR3 sequence is 16 residues long. Trimming at V came to 5 bases and at J to 5 bases, leaving 12 bases not matched to a gene. The CDR3 loop is CASSLVGDRGRETQYF. CDR3 DNA sequence: TGTGCCAGCAGCCTCGTAGGTGACAGGGGGAGGGAGACCCAGTACTTC.

The rearrangement uses TRBV2 and TRBJ1-6; 9 bases agree with TRBD1. This CDR3 has 13 amino acids. Per germline, CDR1 SNHLY and CDR2 FYNNEI. V lost 8 bases and J lost 8; bases outside the gene matches: 4. The CDR3 DNA is TGTGCCAGCCAGGACAGGGGATATTCACCCCTCCACTTT. The encoded protein is CASQDRGYSPLHF.

This clone was seen once. The CDR3: CASSQRLPGHSYGYTF. The CDR3 region has the DNA TGCGCCAGCAGCCAACGACTTCCGGGACACAGTTATGGCTACACCTTC. This sequence joins TRBV4-1 and TRBJ1-2; tentatively, D is TRBD1 (6 bases). V dropped 2 bases and J dropped 5 bases, with 18 bases sitting between them. The CDR3 runs to 16 residues. From germline, CDR1 is MGHRA and CDR2 YSYEKL.

The chain employs TRBV3-1 (or the pseudogene TRBV3-2) and TRBJ2-2; 14 nucleotides align to TRBD2. There are 17 residues in the CDR3. Trimming removed 1 base from V and 3 bases from J; junction bases left unmatched: 1. Germline values: CDR1 LGHDT, CDR2 YNNKEL (reference sequence). This CDR3 reads CASSQGTSGRYTGELFF. As DNA, the CDR3 is TGTGCCAGCAGCCAAGGGACTAGCGGGAGGTACACCGGGGAGCTGTTTTTT.

This clone was seen only once. The chain uses TRBV11-2 and TRBJ2-3; D remains unclear. CDR3 size: 15 residues. Between the trimmed V and J ends, which lost 1 base and 1 base, there was a span of 9 bases. In germline, CDR1 is SGHAT, CDR2 FQNNGV. CDR3 in DNA: TGTGCCAGCAGCTTAGGCCCACTCGGCACAGATACGCAGTATTTT. This sequence encodes CASSLGPLGTDTQYF.

This clone was observed once. This rearrangement joins TRBV7-3 to TRBJ2-7, with 10 nucleotides matching TRBD1. After removal of 6 bases from V and 6 bases from J, the junction contained 11 bases not matched to a gene. CDR1 is SGHTA, CDR2 FQGTGA, per germline. The length of the CDR3 is 15 residues. This CDR3 reads CASSYNGGQGIEQYF. The CDR3 DNA sequence: TGTGCCAGCAGTTATAATGGGGGACAGGGGATCGAGCAGTACTTC.

This chain connects TRBV4-2 to TRBJ2-3, with TRBD2 matching 7 bases. V lost 0 bases to trimming and J lost 7 bases; unmatched junction nucleotides: 22. This CDR3 comprises 20 residues. Germline V gene sequence: CDR1 LGHNA, CDR2 YNFKEQ. In DNA form, the CDR3 reads TGTGCCAGCAGCCAAGACACAAACCCCCTCCGGGCCAGGGAGGGTAATACGCAGTATTTT. This codes for CASSQDTNPLRAREGNTQYF.

The chain combines TRBV7-9 with TRBJ2-3; no firm D call. V lost 5 bases and J 0 bases, leaving 6 bases between the germline ends. The CDR3 runs to 13 residues. Germline V gives CDR1 SEHNR, CDR2 FQNEAQ (reference sequence). This CDR3 is CASSPGSTDTQYF. The CDR3 DNA is TGTGCCAGCAGCCCCGGGAGCACAGATACGCAGTATTTT. Full variable domain (rest looked up from reference TRBV7-9 and TRBJ2-3): DTGVSQNPRHKITKRGQNVTFRCDPISEHNRLYWYRQTLGQGPEFLTYFQNEAQLEKSRLLSDRFSAERPKGSFSTLEIQRTEQGDSAMYLCASSPGSTDTQYFGPGTRLTVL.

The chain combines TRBV7-2 with TRBJ2-3; 7 bases match TRBD2. This CDR3 region has 16 residues. V dropped 11 bases and J dropped 0; count of bases not matched to a gene: 14. CDR1 and CDR2 (germline): SGHTA, FQGNSA. The CDR3 loop is CASRSGGGTSTDTQYF. The CDR3 nucleotides read TGTGCCTCAAGGTCCGGCGGGGGAACTAGCACAGATACGCAGTATTTT.

The chain has TRBV6-6 and TRBJ1-6; 8 nucleotides match TRBD1. V lost 2 bases, J lost 6 bases, and 3 bases stayed unmatched. CDR1 and CDR2 from the germline V gene are MNHNY and SVGAGI (reference sequence). The CDR3 contains 15 residues. The CDR3 nucleotides read TGTGCCAGCAGTTACGAGACAGGGGCTAATTCACCCCTCCACTTT. Translating gives CASSYETGANSPLHF.

The chain employs TRBV7-8 and TRBJ1-2, with D possibly matching TRBD1 (6 bases). Between the trimmed V and J ends, which lost 2 bases and 7 bases, there was a span of 17 bases. This CDR3 has 15 residues. CDR1 SGHVS and CDR2 FQNEAQ come from the germline V gene. The chain's CDR3 is CASSLWAREGGGYTF. In DNA, the CDR3 is TGTGCCAGCAGCTTATGGGCCAGGGAAGGGGGTGGCTACACCTTC.

The chain links TRBV27 to TRBJ1-2; D unclear. The CDR3 runs to 15 residues. The germline V gene has CDR1 MNHEY and CDR2 SMNVEV (reference sequence). Trimming removed 3 bases at V and 0 bases at J, with 11 bases between. CDR3 coding DNA: TGTGCCAGCAGTTTGAGCGCCGCTTCTAACTATGGCTACACCTTC. As protein: CASSLSAASNYGYTF.

CDR3 DNA: TGTGCCAGCAGCCAAGACATCCGCGGGCAGCCCCAGCATTTT. Translated: CASSQDIRGQPQHF. The chain has TRBV3-1 (or the pseudogene TRBV3-2) and TRBJ1-5; D remains unclear. CDR3 length: 14 residues. V was cut by 0 bases and J by 7 bases, with 10 bases left in between. Germline V gives CDR1 LGHDT, CDR2 YNNKEL (reference sequence).

The rearrangement joins TRBV9 to TRBJ1-2, with 7 bases fitting TRBD1. CDR1 is SGDLS, CDR2 YYNGEE, per germline. J was trimmed by 5 bases and V by 3 bases; bases with no gene match: 16. This CDR3 region has 17 residues. In DNA, the CDR3 is TGTGCCAGCAGCGCCCCAAGACCTAGACAGGGCAAATATGGCTACACCTTC. It translates to CASSAPRPRQGKYGYTF.

The chain carries TRBV28 and TRBJ1-6; D unresolved. Trimming took 6 bases from V and 2 from J, leaving 8 bases between them. The CDR3 is made up of 14 amino acids. Germline V gene lookup returns CDR1 MDHEN and CDR2 SYDVKM. CDR3 nucleotides: TGTGCCAGCAGCAGATCGACCTATAATTCACCCCTCCACTTT. This sequence encodes CASSRSTYNSPLHF.

The chain carries TRBV30 and TRBJ1-3; the match to TRBD1 covers 11 bases. Germline trimming cut 3 bases from V and 1 base from J; bases unmatched to any gene: 8. The CDR3 is made up of 17 amino acids. In germline, CDR1 is GTSNPN, CDR2 SVGIG (reference sequence). The CDR3 loop is CAWRDRGLGESGNTIYF. CDR3 nucleotides: TGTGCCTGGAGGGACAGGGGGCTCGGCGAGTCTGGAAACACCATATATTTT.

The rearrangement links TRBV19 to TRBJ2-7; 7 nucleotides match TRBD1. From germline, CDR1 is LNHDA and CDR2 SQIVND (reference sequence). The CDR3 is 14 amino acids. V was pared by 4 bases and J by 3 bases, with 6 bases of the junction left unmatched. The CDR3 nucleotides are TGTGCCAGTAGTAACTACCGGGACAGCTACGAGCAGTACTTC. It specifies CASSNYRDSYEQYF.